Each of the 9 T cell receptor delta chains below was sequenced from the same sample in a study of gamma-delta T cells after stem cell transplantation. TCRdb re-identified clones in the RT-PCR reads via CATT. The sample lists several thousand delta-chain clones; around a fifth were seen once. Input material: gamma-delta T cells. The receptors come from a human donor. It is not recorded whose cells these are; they may come from a transplant donor.

This clone has more than one count but fewer than ten. The protein held in TCRdb is that of a much larger clone and does not match this DNA's translation at residue 12, likely because of a read error; the protein shown is translated from the DNA. The V call is TRDV2, the J call TRDJ1; no clear D. Trimming stripped 3 bases from V and 3 bases from J, with 22 bases between. The germline V gene encodes CDR1 GEAIGNYY and CDR2 EKD. The CDR3 sequence is 17 residues long. The CDR3 DNA reads as TGTGCCTGTGACCCCCTAGGAGGGCTCACGTACGCCGATAAACTCATCTTT. It translates to CACDPLGGLTYADKLIF.

The chain joins TRDV2 to TRDJ1; the D is unclear. This CDR3 spans 13 amino acids. V shed 3 bases and J shed 2 bases, with 9 bases lying between them. CDR1 and CDR2 from the germline V gene are GEAIGNYY and EKD. CDR3 sequence: CACDRLGTDKLIF. The CDR3 DNA reads TGTGCCTGTGACCGACTCGGGACCGATAAACTCATCTTT.

This clone was recorded a few times. TCRdb records a much larger clone's protein for this DNA, with a difference at residue 5 that likely arises from a read error; the protein given is the translation of the DNA. DNA for the CDR3: TGTGCCTGTGACGCCGTTTCTCCCGGGGGTCACGGATCGAATAAACTCATCTTT. Translated, it gives CACDAVSPGGHGSNKLIF. The chain carries TRDV2 and TRDJ1; D is possibly TRDD3 (5 bases). Germline V gives CDR1 GEAIGNYY, CDR2 EKD. The CDR3 covers 18 residues. Trimming removed 3 bases at V and 6 bases at J, with 28 bases between.

This clone was counted between two and nine times. The rearrangement uses TRDV2 and TRDJ3; TRDD3 matches 8 bases. This CDR3 has 18 amino acids. Germline CDR1 and CDR2: GEAIGNYY and EKD. The V gene end was trimmed by 4 bases and the J gene end by 0 bases; junction bases not matched to a gene: 7. The DNA for the CDR3 is TGTGCCTGTGATAACTTACTGGGGGTCTCCTGGGACACCCGACAGATGTTTTTC. Amino acid sequence: CACDNLLGVSWDTRQMFF.

This clone is medium-sized. The chain is built from TRDV1 and TRDJ1; D not resolved. CDR1 and CDR2 (germline): TSWWSYY, QGS. V was trimmed by 1 base and J by 0 bases, leaving 9 bases between them. The CDR3 is made up of 15 amino acids. The CDR3 DNA sequence: TGTGCTCTTGGGGAACCCATCCTGCACACCGATAAACTCATCTTT. Translation gives CALGEPILHTDKLIF.

By its share, this clone is medium-sized (0.01 to 0.1%). The V and J genes are TRDV2 and TRDJ1; 12 bases align to TRDD3. This CDR3 has 19 residues. V shed 0 bases and J 2 bases; nucleotides not matched to a gene: 12. Per germline, CDR1 GEAIGNYY and CDR2 EKD. The CDR3 protein is CACDTVLGWGIRGTDKLIF. The CDR3 DNA sequence: TGTGCCTGTGACACCGTTCTCGGCTGGGGGATACGAGGGACCGATAAACTCATCTTT.

With regard to this clone: A far larger clone is off by one base, so a read error is likely. Within the sample, other DNA sequences also encode this same CDR3. This rearrangement joins TRDV2 to TRDJ1, with D perhaps matching TRDD3 (5 bases). CDR3 length equals 15 residues. Germline V gene sequence: CDR1 GEAIGNYY, CDR2 EKD. CDR3 loop: CACDTLGGATDKLIF. CDR3 DNA: TGTGCCTGCGACACGTTAGGGGGGGCCACCGATAAACTCATCTTT.

This clone showed up many times. A far larger clone lies a single base away; this is likely a read error. Other DNA sequences of this sample code for an identical CDR3. This sequence joins TRDV2 and TRDJ1; 10 bases are a match to TRDD3. Germline V gene data show CDR1 as GEAIGNYY and CDR2 as EKD. This CDR3 contains 16 residues. The CDR3 sequence: CACDNMGDTITDKLIF. The DNA for the CDR3 is TGTGCCTGCGACAACATGGGGGATACCATCACCGATAAACTCATCTTT.

This clone has more than one count but fewer than ten. The amino acid sequence in TCRdb belongs to a much larger clone and departs from this DNA's translation at residue 16, likely a sequencing read error; the sequence shown is translated from the DNA. This chain uses TRDV2 with TRDJ1; 8 bases are a match to TRDD3. The CDR3 has 18 residues. CDR1 GEAIGNYY and CDR2 EKD come from the germline V gene. CDR3 region: CACDTVKGLGEYTDKPIF. DNA of the CDR3: TGTGCCTGTGACACCGTCAAGGGCCTGGGGGAGTACACCGATAAACCCATCTTT.